A single sample is the source of the 19 T cell receptor beta chains below, sequenced in a study of early T cells in non-severe SARS-CoV-2 infection. TCRdb processed the 5' RACE reads anew with MiXCR; each CDR3 protein has one entry. The table lists around 25,000 distinct CDR3 sequences, 4.5% to 7% of them singletons. What was sequenced was whole blood. The receptors originated from an adult who was a healthcare worker with PCR-confirmed SARS-CoV-2 infection or an uninfected control (not recorded which).

This clonotype was detected many times. The rearrangement joins TRBV29-1 to TRBJ2-3; TRBD2 agrees at 9 bases. Losses at the gene ends were 1 base for V and 2 bases for J; bases not matched to a gene: 4. The CDR3 is 15 residues long. Germline CDR1 reads SQVTM; CDR2 reads ANQGSEA. CDR3 residues: CSVEGASGVTDTQYF. The DNA of the CDR3 is TGCAGCGTTGAAGGGGCTAGCGGGGTCACAGATACGCAGTATTTT.

In its sample, this clonotype was seen many times. The chain recombines TRBV28 with TRBJ2-1; the D call may be TRBD1 or TRBD2 (6 bases each). The germline V gene has CDR1 MDHEN and CDR2 SYDVKM. The CDR3 is 13 amino acids. V shed 10 bases and J shed 4 bases, with 14 bases lying between them. The CDR3 region is CATRGPIYNEQFF. The DNA of the CDR3 is TGTGCCACCCGGGGGCCAATATACAATGAGCAGTTCTTC.

This clonotype was seen more than once but under ten times. The chain couples TRBV7-9 to TRBJ2-1; 11 bases fit TRBD2. Germline trimming cut 1 base from V and 6 bases from J; bases unmatched to any gene: 5. Germline assignment: CDR1 SEHNR and CDR2 FQNEAQ (reference sequence). CDR3 length equals 16 residues. This CDR3 reads CASSLELAGDGNEQFF. CDR3 DNA: TGTGCCAGCAGCTTAGAACTAGCGGGGGATGGCAATGAGCAGTTCTTC. The whole variable domain, filled in from reference TRBV7-9 and TRBJ2-1, reads DTGVSQNPRHKITKRGQNVTFRCDPISEHNRLYWYRQTLGQGPEFLTYFQNEAQLEKSRLLSDRFSAERPKGSFSTLEIQRTEQGDSAMYLCASSLELAGDGNEQFFGPGTRLTVL.

This clonotype was seen repeatedly, ten times or more. V is TRBV19 and J is TRBJ2-2; TRBD2 matches at 9 bases. The germline gives CDR1 LNHDA, CDR2 SQIVND (reference sequence). The V segment lost 3 bases and the J segment 7 bases; nucleotides outside the gene matches: 9. CDR3 length: 16 residues. The DNA of the CDR3 is TGTGCCAGTAGTATCCGGCGGGGGGGCCTCGACGGGGAGCTGTTTTTT. Amino acids: CASSIRRGGLDGELFF.

This clonotype was seen at least ten times. The chain employs TRBV20-1 and TRBJ1-2; a possible D gene is TRBD1 (6 bases). Between the trimmed V and J ends, which lost 5 bases and 4 bases, there was a span of 17 bases. Germline CDR1 reads DFQATT; CDR2 reads SNEGSKA (reference sequence). This CDR3 spans 14 amino acids. The CDR3 protein is CSASLGGPLYGYTF. The DNA for the CDR3 is TGCAGTGCTTCCCTGGGGGGCCCCCTCTATGGCTACACCTTC.

CDR3 nucleotides: TGTGCCAGCAGCCCTAGTGGGAATTCACCCCTCCACTTT. Its protein is CASSPSGNSPLHF. V gene TRBV6-6 combines with J gene TRBJ1-6, with D unclear. The V end was cut by 6 bases, the J end by 7 bases, with 10 bases between. The CDR3 spans 13 residues. Germline V CDR1 and CDR2: MNHNY, SVGAGI (reference sequence).

The sample holds many counts of this clonotype. The chain joins TRBV11-2 to TRBJ1-3, with D possibly TRBD1 on 5 matching bases. The ends were cut back, 2 bases at V and 0 bases at J, with 14 bases in the middle. Germline V gene data show CDR1 as SGHAT and CDR2 as FQNNGV. The CDR3 is 17 amino acids. The CDR3 DNA is TGTGCCAGCAGCTTATCAAACGGACACCTCTCTGGAAACACCATATATTTT. Translating gives CASSLSNGHLSGNTIYF. Combining the CDR3 with reference TRBV11-2 and TRBJ1-3 gives the whole variable domain EAGVAQSPRYKIIEKRQSVAFWCNPISGHATLYWYQQILGQGPKLLIQFQNNGVVDDSQLPKDRFSAERLKGVDSTLKIQPAKLEDSAVYLCASSLSNGHLSGNTIYFGEGSWLTVV.

This clonotype was detected ten times or more. The chain is built from TRBV28 and TRBJ2-1; 14 bases align to TRBD2. CDR1 is MDHEN, CDR2 SYDVKM, per germline. With 4 bases clipped from V and 1 base from J, the junction kept 3 bases outside the gene matches. CDR3 length equals 17 residues. CDR3 sequence (DNA): TGTGCCAGCAGTTACTGGACTAGCGGGGGGTCCTACAATGAGCAGTTCTTC. Protein: CASSYWTSGGSYNEQFF. Full variable domain (missing parts from reference TRBV28 and TRBJ2-1): DVKVTQSSRYLVKRTGEKVFLECVQDMDHENMFWYRQDPGLGLRLIYFSYDVKMKEKGDIPEGYSVSREKKERFSLILESASTNQTSMYLCASSYWTSGGSYNEQFFGPGTRLTVL.

This clonotype turned up a few times. The V call is TRBV24-1, the J call TRBJ2-3; perhaps D is TRBD1 or TRBD2 (6 bases each). Per the germline V gene, CDR1 is KGHDR and CDR2 is SFDVKD. V was trimmed by 4 bases and J by 8 bases, leaving 12 bases between them. The CDR3 runs to 13 residues. The CDR3, as DNA: TGTGCCACCAGTGAGGAGGGGGGCACTACGCAGTATTTT. It specifies CATSEEGGTTQYF.

This clonotype was seen repeatedly, ten times or more. The J gene is TRBJ2-2, the V gene TRBV2; 13 nucleotides align to TRBD2. J lost 6 bases, V lost 3 bases, and 10 bases had no gene match. Per the germline V gene, CDR1 is SNHLY and CDR2 is FYNNEI. The CDR3 is made up of 18 amino acids. CDR3 residues: CASSEEVTSGGFAGELFF. Here the CDR3 DNA reads TGTGCCAGCAGTGAGGAGGTGACTAGCGGGGGGTTTGCCGGGGAGCTGTTTTTT. Variable domain in full (rest from reference TRBV2 and TRBJ2-2): EPEVTQTPSHQVTQMGQEVILRCVPISNHLYFYWYRQILGQKVEFLVSFYNNEISEKSEIFDDQFSVERPDGSNFTLKIRSTKLEDSAMYFCASSEEVTSGGFAGELFFGEGSRLTVL.

In this sample, this clonotype turned up many times. The chain joins TRBV7-3 to TRBJ2-1; TRBD2 matches 13 bases. J lost 7 bases, V lost 1 base, and 7 bases had no gene match. In germline, CDR1 is SGHTA, CDR2 FQGTGA. This CDR3 spans 17 amino acids. The chain's CDR3 is CASSLRGGTSGANEQFF. CDR3 DNA sequence: TGTGCCAGCAGCTTAAGGGGAGGGACTAGCGGGGCGAATGAGCAGTTCTTC. The full variable domain, with the rest looked up from reference TRBV7-3 and TRBJ2-1, is GAGVSQTPSNKVTEKGKYVELRCDPISGHTALYWYRQSLGQGPEFLIYFQGTGAADDSGLPNDRFFAVRPEGSVSTLKIQRTERGDSAVYLCASSLRGGTSGANEQFFGPGTRLTVL.

In its sample, this clonotype was seen many times. The CDR3 DNA is TGCAGCGTTGTAGGCAGAATCAATCAGCCCCAGCATTTT. Protein: CSVVGRINQPQHF. The V and J genes are TRBV29-1 and TRBJ1-5; no clear D. Per germline, CDR1 SQVTM and CDR2 ANQGSEA. V was cut by 4 bases and J by 3 bases, with 10 bases left in between. This CDR3 has 13 residues.

In this sample, this clonotype is medium-sized (0.01 to 0.1%). V is TRBV28 and J is TRBJ2-5; D not resolved. Trimming removed 2 bases at V and 7 bases at J, with 11 bases between. The CDR3 runs to 13 residues. Germline V lookup: CDR1 MDHEN, CDR2 SYDVKM. The CDR3, as DNA: TGTGCCAGCAGTTTAGAGGATCTTGGGACCCAGTACTTC. Translation: CASSLEDLGTQYF.

This clonotype has a count of ten or more. CDR3 protein: CASSLEGLSSNEQFF. The CDR3 DNA reads as TGTGCCAGCAGCTTAGAGGGACTATCATCCAATGAGCAGTTCTTC. This chain uses TRBV7-2 with TRBJ2-1; 7 bases are shared with TRBD2. This CDR3 region has 15 residues. Per germline, CDR1 SGHTA and CDR2 FQGNSA. Trimming cost V 1 base and J 6 bases; bases outside gene matches: 6. The variable domain in full, completed from reference TRBV7-2 and TRBJ2-1, reads GAGVSQSPSNKVTEKGKDVELRCDPISGHTALYWYRQSLGQGLEFLIYFQGNSAPDKSGLPSDRFSAERTGGSVSTLTIQRTQQEDSAVYLCASSLEGLSSNEQFFGPGTRLTVL.

This clonotype was observed a few times. The CDR3 loop is CASSMIMYNEQFF. The DNA of the CDR3 is TGTGCCAGTAGTATGATAATGTACAATGAGCAGTTCTTC. The rearrangement joins TRBV19 to TRBJ2-1, with D uncertain. The V and J ends lost 3 bases and 4 bases respectively, with 7 bases between them. The CDR3 extends over 13 amino acids. From germline, CDR1 is LNHDA and CDR2 SQIVND (reference sequence).

This clonotype qualifies as medium-sized (0.01 to 0.1%). The chain employs TRBV6-6 and TRBJ1-2; 9 nucleotides agree with TRBD1. The CDR3 extends over 13 amino acids. V shed 5 bases and J 6 bases; nucleotides not matched to a gene: 4. Germline V CDR1 and CDR2: MNHNY, SVGAGI (reference sequence). The CDR3 sequence is CASSVQGADGYTF. DNA for the CDR3: TGTGCCAGCAGTGTACAGGGGGCGGATGGCTACACCTTC.

This clonotype was counted ten times or more. The CDR3 sequence: CASSPQPSEKLFF. The CDR3 DNA sequence: TGCGCCAGCAGTCCCCAGCCCTCCGAAAAACTGTTTTTT. The chain uses TRBV5-1 and TRBJ1-4; D not resolved. Germline CDR1 SGHRS, CDR2 YFSETQ. V was cut by 5 bases and J by 8 bases, with 13 bases left in between. The CDR3 sequence is 13 residues long.

This clonotype was found many times. The chain recombines TRBV29-1 with TRBJ1-1; perhaps TRBD1 as D (5 bases). V lost 3 bases and J 0 bases, leaving 14 bases between the germline ends. This CDR3 spans 15 amino acids. From germline, CDR1 is SQVTM and CDR2 ANQGSEA. CDR3 in DNA: TGCAGCGTTGAGGGTGACAGAGGTATGAACACTGAAGCTTTCTTT. Translation: CSVEGDRGMNTEAFF.

V gene TRBV6-2 or TRBV6-3 combines with J gene TRBJ2-5; D is unclear. Germline assignment: CDR1 MNHEY and CDR2 SVGEGT. V lost 0 bases to trimming and J lost 5 bases, with 19 bases between them. The CDR3 consists of 17 residues. The CDR3 bases are TGTGCCAGCAGTTACTCGATAGAGAAAGATAGTTCGGAGACCCAGTACTTC. Protein: CASSYSIEKDSSETQYF.